The entry below describes one T cell receptor beta chain. The entry originates in a study of blood T cell repertoires in COVID-19. This CDR3 region has 15 residues. Germline CDR1 and CDR2: MDHEN and SYDVKM. Trimming shortened V by 5 bases and J by 4 bases, and 17 bases separated the two germline ends. Donors in Cohort 3 who had recovered were those with two negative PCRs, healthcare professional clearance, or resolution of their symptoms. Generated by immunoSEQ multiplex PCR, the TCRdb table keeps only in-frame clones and is missing some. Here the sample spans roughly 180,000 clones, roughly 80% being singletons.

V and J are TRBV28 and TRBJ1-2, with D perhaps matching TRBD1 (6 bases). Specimen: PBMCs or T cells enriched from blood (not recorded which). This sequence originates from a man aged 40-49 years who had recovered from COVID-19. CDR3 residues: CASSTNRVFPYGYTF. In nucleotides, the CDR3 is TGTGCCAGCAGTACAAACAGGGTCTTTCCCTATGGCTACACCTTC.